The text below deals with one T cell receptor (beta chain). The clone's antigen remains unknown. No per-base quality is available; no much larger clone lies one base away. This sample was included in a study of cytomegalovirus exposure and HLA in healthy donors (dated by TCRdb to 2016 to 2017). Notes on the research overall: In an earlier analysis of approximately 500 of the donors, roughly 300 Gb of sequence data and 117 million unique TCR beta sequences from 150 million to 200 million T cells were reported. All discovery cohort repertoires had been generated on a single sequencing platform. In addition to the first cohort of 666 subjects, a separate validation cohort of 100 to 150 different subjects was used. HLA typing included class I and class II loci at four-digit resolution. In a later genetic analysis, genome-wide SNP genotypes for about 60% of the 666 donors were used, and that subset was treated as a discovery cohort. To study patterns of TCR occurrence, a later analysis re-analyzed previously published TCR beta repertoires from around 660 donors and added high-resolution HLA genotyping. An earlier analysis of several hundred of the donors used high-throughput TCR beta sequencing to judge whether each TCR beta V gene segment behaved as functional or pseudogenic. Among about 370 genotyped donors of the cohort, an average of about 240,000 unique TCR beta nucleotide sequences was sequenced per donor, of which roughly 18% were non-productive. The genetic ancestry cluster associated with self-reported Caucasian donors included 70% to 85% of the roughly 400 genotyped donors. The study aimed to test whether signatures of past pathogen exposure could be identified by cataloging public T cell receptors. An early release covering around 630 HLA-typed donors comprised about 300 gigabases of sequencing data and around 86 million unique TCR sequences. Rather than using new phenotypic data, the later analysis identified candidate immune exposures from TCR beta sequences and from how often those sequences occurred across donors. High-throughput TCR immunosequencing, statistical association of individual TCRs with disease status, and machine learning were combined to predict cytomegalovirus infection status. The study profiled the T cell repertoires of approximately 700 subjects by immunosequencing and related them to cytomegalovirus serostatus. Typing coverage differed by locus: A, B, C, DRB1 and DQB1 were typed in about 620-630 donors, DQA1 in around 500, DPA1 in around 600, and DPB1 in 472. Alongside the repertoire data, information on donor age, sex, ethnicity and CMV serostatus was compiled. Roughly five DR-DQ haplotypes were handled as single units for association and clustering, since linkage in the cohort was strong. Overall results and qualifications from the work: Compared with the approximately 670-donor mean, donors in an Asian-associated ancestry cluster had fewer N-insertions in productive TCRs, according to a later genetic analysis. According to the authors, the approach could potentially be generalized to other disease states and immunological phenotypes. The presence/absence analyses assumed that sequencing depth was roughly uniform across donors, and that assumption may not be true. The earlier analysis of around 600 of the donors excluded about 16 rarely observed V segments, including chromosome 9 orphons, because counts were too low. The sequencing pipeline was judged likely to have produced a cluster of highly shared sequence variants as a technical artifact. A further reported finding was that TCR beta sequences accurately predicted the HLA-A and HLA-B alleles for most subjects in the first cohort. Strong co-occurrence of HLA alleles, especially DR and DQ, made assigning TCR associations to individual alleles difficult. Linkage disequilibrium might explain the correlated functional status among segregating V segments, but an unknown experimental factor could not be ruled out. A few of the identified cytomegalovirus-associated TCR beta chains were confirmed in vitro to be specific for cytomegalovirus antigens. Across donors, most TCR sequences were observed very rarely, whereas some public TCRs were present in many individuals. A total of about 150 TCR beta chains were listed by the study as associated with cytomegalovirus. According to a later analysis, TCR association rates differed among HLA loci, with DRB1 alleles showing the most associated TCRs and HLA-C alleles showing the fewest. According to a later analysis, parvovirus B19, influenza, CMV and Epstein-Barr virus appeared linked to several top co-occurrence clusters. Compared with equally common non-associated chains, HLA-associated TCR beta chains in a later analysis were more clonally expanded and had lower generation probabilities. CMV serostatus was the only immune exposure information available for the cohort. According to a later analysis, most CMV-associated TCR beta chains appeared to be HLA-restricted, and the HLA associations seemed to be driven largely by CMV exposure. An earlier analysis of around 540 of the donors showed that most TCR beta V segments appeared in productive rearrangements either about 87% or about 30% of the time, which broadly matched IMGT annotations. This cohort had only TCR beta chains sequenced, and the lack of alpha or paired-chain data limited which features could be detected. Because the 87-base-pair reads could not distinguish some IMGT-functional V segments, including TRBV6-2 and TRBV6-3, those segments were excluded. A later genetic analysis associated a missense DCLRE1C variant with V-gene and J-gene trimming of TCR beta chains, and an independent cohort replicated the association. The classifier was reported to diagnose cytomegalovirus status with high specificity and sensitivity in both the original cohort and the validation cohort. Because HLA typing was unavailable for some donors at each locus, only the typed subset was used in association tests. In a later analysis, over 15,000 TCR beta sequences were associated with specific HLA alleles at a false discovery rate of 0.05.

CDR1 is given as ENHRY and CDR2 as SYGVKD, both from the germline V gene. Unmatched junction bases come to 4, with V trimmed by 3 bases and J by 7 bases. Its CDR3 holds 13 amino acids, cysteine through phenylalanine. Solely the CDR3 DNA is kept, with 39 bases framed from the first base. The receptor library was made with the immunoSEQ multiplex PCR assay. The multiplex PCR relied on a mix of 60 forward primers for TCR Vbeta segments and 13 reverse primers for TCR Jbeta segments. The CDR3 region of rearranged TCR beta genes was amplified from genomic DNA with a multiplex PCR assay. On the Illumina HiSeq System, the amplified TCR beta libraries were sequenced as 87-base-pair reads. Per the source publication's procedure: A later analysis counted some 80 million unique TCR beta chains across the 700 or so repertoires, and 10 million to 12 million of these chains were shared by at least two donors. To remove PCR and sequencing errors, raw reads were error-corrected and collapsed into unique sequences using a nearest-neighbor algorithm that merged closely related sequences. V, D and J gene segments were assigned by aligning CDR3 sequences to IMGT reference sequences. Each retained sequence needed at least a six-nucleotide match to both a V gene segment and a J gene segment. A rearrangement was called productive if the CDR3 had no stop codons and remained in frame with V and J, and every other rearrangement was called non-productive. Following IMGT convention, CDR3 was defined as the stretch from the second conserved V-encoded cysteine up to the conserved J-encoded phenylalanine. The earlier analysis of about 530 of the donors excluded any sequence lacking an unambiguous match to a single V gene segment. An earlier analysis of a few hundred of the donors classified V segments as functional when productive rearrangements were above 56.7% and as segregating when the standard deviation between donors was above 5%. A statistical classification framework was built to diagnose cytomegalovirus status from the catalog of TCR beta chain sequences. V and J gene assignment, in a later analysis, came from comparing TCR nucleotide sequences with IMGT/GENE-DB human TR gene sequences. The TCRdist pipeline was used in a later analysis to assign CDR3 sequences and most-parsimonious VDJ recombination scenarios. In a later analysis, each TCR beta chain was defined by its CDR3 amino acid sequence together with its V-gene family, and reads without a unique V-gene family were excluded. To address suspected cross-contamination and a sequencing artifact, a later analysis removed several hundred highly shared, low-generation-probability nucleotide sequences. For each public chain, a later analysis derived a clonal expansion index from normalized ranks of inferred template counts within each repertoire. In a later analysis, generation probabilities were computed using a VDJ recombination model fitted to out-of-frame rearrangements, and the results were checked against IGoR. In a later analysis, hypergeometric tests were used to score TCR-TCR, TCR-HLA and TCR-CMV co-occurrence, with a repertoire-size bias correction applied to TCR pairs. To estimate false discovery rates, a later analysis permuted the HLA or CMV assignments 20 times. A later analysis grouped co-occurring TCRs with DBSCAN, adding TCRdist sequence similarity when clustering within HLA-allele-positive subsets. For co-occurrence clustering, repertoires with fewer than 30,000 or more than 120,000 public chains were excluded, along with roughly five repertoires with anomalous nucleotide sharing. The clones in this table, taken by TCRdb from immuneACCESS, are in-frame only. Not every clone is retained; where verified, under half of the shortfall comes from an unresolved V gene, and the cause of the rest is unknown. V and J calls plus clone size are reproduced from that table; the DNA served to infer D and trimming. The sample has approximately 100,000 clones on record, around 80% of them singletons. 5% to 7.5% of the sample lies in the top ten.

The cohort comprised hundreds of healthy bone marrow donors. At the time of sampling, all cohort members were nominally healthy, though unrecorded immune exposures were likely present. The donor was CMV seropositive and belonged to the group of 270 or so seropositive cohort members. A peripheral blood sample was provided by each donor, and peripheral blood mononuclear cells were used for TCR beta sequencing. The Qiagen DNeasy Blood Extraction Kit was used to extract genomic DNA from the blood cell samples. The chain is assembled from TRBV10-3 and TRBJ1-2, with 8 junctional bases fitting TRBD1. The receptor's source is a woman in her fifties or sixties in good health and CMV-seropositive. Sequences were obtained from PBMCs. CDR3 reads: CAISDGQGGGYTF. The DNA sequence follows: TGTGCCATCAGTGATGGACAGGGAGGTGGCTACACCTTC.